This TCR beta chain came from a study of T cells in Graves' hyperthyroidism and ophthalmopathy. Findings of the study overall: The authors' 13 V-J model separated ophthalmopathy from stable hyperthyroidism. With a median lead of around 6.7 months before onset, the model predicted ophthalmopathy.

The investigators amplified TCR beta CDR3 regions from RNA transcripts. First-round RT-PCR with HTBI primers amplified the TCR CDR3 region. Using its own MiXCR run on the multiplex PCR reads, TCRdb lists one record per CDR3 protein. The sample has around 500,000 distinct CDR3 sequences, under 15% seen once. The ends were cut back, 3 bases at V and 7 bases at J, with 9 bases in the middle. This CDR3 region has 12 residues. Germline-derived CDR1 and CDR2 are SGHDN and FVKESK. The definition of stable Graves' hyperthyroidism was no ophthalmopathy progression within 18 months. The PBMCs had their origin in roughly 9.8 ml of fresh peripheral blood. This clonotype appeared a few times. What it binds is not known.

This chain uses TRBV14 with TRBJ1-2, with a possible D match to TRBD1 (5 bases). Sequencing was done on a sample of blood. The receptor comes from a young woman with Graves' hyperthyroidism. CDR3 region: CASSHRDGGYTF. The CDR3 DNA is TGTGCCAGCAGCCACAGGGACGGTGGCTACACCTTC.